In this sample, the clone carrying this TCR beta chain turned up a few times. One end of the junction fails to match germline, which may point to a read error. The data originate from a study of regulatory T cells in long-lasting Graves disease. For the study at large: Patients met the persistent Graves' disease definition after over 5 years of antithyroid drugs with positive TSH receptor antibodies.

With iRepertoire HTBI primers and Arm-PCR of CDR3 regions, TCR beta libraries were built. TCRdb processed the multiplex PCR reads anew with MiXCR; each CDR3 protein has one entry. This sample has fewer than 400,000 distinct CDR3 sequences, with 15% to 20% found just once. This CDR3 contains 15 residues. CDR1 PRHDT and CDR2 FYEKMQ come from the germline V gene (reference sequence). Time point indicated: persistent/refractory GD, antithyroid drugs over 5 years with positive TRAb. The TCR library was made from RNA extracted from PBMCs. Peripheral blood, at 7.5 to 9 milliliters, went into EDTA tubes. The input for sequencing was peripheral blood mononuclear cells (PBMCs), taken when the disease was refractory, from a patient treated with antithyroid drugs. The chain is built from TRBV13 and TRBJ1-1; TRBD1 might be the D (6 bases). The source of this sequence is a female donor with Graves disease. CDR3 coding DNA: TGTGCCAGCAGCGTAGGAGTTGGGGGGCTAACTGAAGCTTTCTTT. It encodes CASSVGVGGLTEAFF.